Listed here are 14 T cell receptor beta chains from one sample, sequenced in a study of OX40 agonist ivuxolimab in advanced cancers. Using immunoSEQ multiplex PCR, the repertoire was profiled, and TCRdb retains in-frame clones only, with some absent. The profile covers 45,000 to 60,000 clones, with more than 75% appearing a single time and roughly 4% taken by the ten largest. This specimen consisted of CD4+ or CD8+ T cells sorted from blood, obtained in a trial of the OX40 agonist ivuxolimab. Every receptor here comes from an adult with an advanced solid tumor such as melanoma, head and neck, liver or kidney cancer.

The chain combines TRBV2 with TRBJ1-2; 10 bases are a match to TRBD1. V dropped 4 bases and J dropped 7; count of bases not matched to a gene: 3. Looked up from germline, CDR1 is SNHLY and CDR2 is FYNNEI. CDR3 size: 13 residues. DNA of the CDR3: TGTGCCAGCAGTGGACAGGGGGCGGGTGGCTACACCTTC. Its translation is CASSGQGAGGYTF.

The chain has TRBV2 and TRBJ1-1, with unresolved D. Trimming took off 6 bases at V and 4 bases at J, with 12 bases between the two ends. CDR1 SNHLY and CDR2 FYNNEI come from the germline V gene. The CDR3 is 13 residues long. The CDR3 loop reads CASREWDSTEAFF. DNA of the CDR3: TGTGCCAGCAGGGAATGGGATAGCACTGAAGCTTTCTTT.

The sample holds one count of this clone. The chain carries TRBV15 and TRBJ1-2; D is unclear. Germline CDR1 and CDR2: LNHNV and YYDKDF (reference sequence). V lost 0 bases and J lost 4, with 3 bases in between. The CDR3 covers 12 residues. The CDR3 nucleotides are TGTGCCACCAGCAGAGATACCTATGGCTACACCTTC. Amino acids: CATSRDTYGYTF. Looking up the rest from reference TRBV15 and TRBJ1-2 gives the full variable domain: DAMVIQNPRYQVTQFGKPVTLSCSQTLNHNVMYWYQQKSSQAPKLLFHYYDKDFNNEADTPDNFQSRRPNTSFCFLDIRSPGLGDTAMYLCATSRDTYGYTFGSGTRLTVV.

The chain has TRBV19 and TRBJ1-2; D gene unclear. The germline V gene encodes CDR1 LNHDA and CDR2 SQIVND (reference sequence). Trimming stripped 10 bases from V and 0 bases from J, with 21 bases between. The CDR3 has 16 amino acids. CDR3 DNA: TGTGCCACCCGGGAAGGGCCCTCCGGGGCTAACTATGGCTACACCTTC. This translates into CATREGPSGANYGYTF.

This clone was counted once. The chain employs TRBV21-1 and TRBJ2-7; the tabulated D call, TRBD1, remains unverified against the DNA. TRBV21-1 is assigned pseudogene status. This CDR3 comprises 18 residues. As DNA, the CDR3 is TGTGCCAGCAGCTGGGGACAGGCGGTTTTTCTTGGGTCCTACGAGCAGTACTTC. It yields the protein CASSWGQAVFLGSYEQYF.

This chain links TRBV7-9 with TRBJ1-1, with D tentatively TRBD1 (6 bases). CDR3 size: 13 residues. Germline V lookup: CDR1 SEHNR, CDR2 FQNEAQ (reference sequence). Trimming removed 5 bases at V and 8 bases at J, with 15 bases between. This CDR3 reads CASSRGDMEEAFF. DNA for the CDR3: TGTGCCAGCAGCCGAGGGGACATGGAAGAAGCTTTCTTT.

The rearrangement uses TRBV6-5 and TRBJ1-1; no firm D call. The V and J ends lost 5 bases and 5 bases respectively, with 15 bases between them. Germline V gene sequence: CDR1 MNHEY, CDR2 SVGAGI. The CDR3 covers 14 residues. CDR3 residues: CASSPAYSRTEAFF. The CDR3 DNA follows: TGTGCCAGCAGTCCGGCTTACTCGCGGACTGAAGCTTTCTTT.

The V and J genes are TRBV18 and TRBJ2-7; maybe TRBD1 (6 bases). The CDR3 spans 13 residues. Germline CDR1 KGHSH, CDR2 LQKENI. V was shortened by 4 bases and J by 3 bases, with 10 bases between the two germline ends. The CDR3 here is CASSQTGFYEQYF. CDR3 bases: TGTGCCAGCTCACAGACAGGATTCTACGAGCAGTACTTC.

This chain joins TRBV7-9 and TRBJ1-6; D gene uncertain. V was pared by 5 bases and J by 7 bases, with 6 bases between. CDR1 is SEHNR, CDR2 FQNEAQ, per germline (reference sequence). The CDR3 is 12 residues long. CDR3 DNA sequence: TGTGCCAGCAGCCGGGGAAATTCACCCCTCCACTTT. It codes for CASSRGNSPLHF.

The chain links TRBV28 to TRBJ1-3; D is unresolved. V shed 4 bases and J shed 4 bases, with 11 bases lying between them. Looked up from germline, CDR1 is MDHEN and CDR2 is SYDVKM. This CDR3 spans 14 amino acids. The CDR3 DNA sequence: TGTGCCAGCAGTTCCGGGCTGCCAGGAAACACCATATATTTT. This sequence encodes CASSSGLPGNTIYF.

The chain has TRBV19 and TRBJ1-1; D ambiguous. Deletions cut 1 base from V and 6 bases from J, with 9 bases between. Looked up from germline, CDR1 is LNHDA and CDR2 is SQIVND (reference sequence). CDR3 length equals 13 residues. For the CDR3, the DNA is TGTGCCAGTAGTATAGGGGGAGACGCTGAAGCTTTCTTT. It is translated as CASSIGGDAEAFF.

This chain connects TRBV10-2 to TRBJ2-7; the D gene could be TRBD1 or TRBD2 (7 bases each). Trimming took 8 bases from V and 4 from J, leaving 18 bases between them. The CDR3 is made up of 14 amino acids. Germline CDR1 and CDR2: WSHSY and SAAADI. The CDR3 here is CASGTQGGRYEQYF. DNA of the CDR3: TGCGCCAGCGGGACGCAGGGGGGGCGATACGAGCAGTACTTC.

This chain uses TRBV5-4 with TRBJ1-2, with 7 bases that match TRBD1. The germline V gene has CDR1 SGHNT and CDR2 YYREEE (reference sequence). V gave up 5 bases and J gave up 7 bases; unmatched junction bases: 8. This CDR3 has 13 amino acids. CDR3 region: CASRMTGFVGYTF. For the CDR3, the DNA is TGTGCCAGCAGAATGACAGGGTTCGTTGGCTACACCTTC.

This clone appeared a few times. J is TRBJ1-2 and V is TRBV6-5; D uncertain. Deletions cut 7 bases from V and 2 bases from J, with 14 bases between. In germline, CDR1 is MNHEY, CDR2 SVGAGI. This CDR3 is built from 14 residues. CDR3 in amino acids: CASTKKGRNYGYTF. CDR3 coding DNA: TGTGCCAGCACCAAAAAGGGAAGAAACTATGGCTACACCTTC.